The 23 T cell receptor beta chains given below trace back to one sample, sequenced in a study of patients and donors after allogeneic stem cell transplantation. TCRdb re-called the RT-PCR reads with MiXCR, one entry per CDR3 protein. Of approximately 200,000 distinct CDR3 sequences listed, roughly an eighth are singletons. Material: blood, either unsorted or a sorted T cell fraction (not recorded which). The receptors here all came from a human donor who was either an allogeneic HSCT recipient or a stem cell or donor lymphocyte infusion donor (not recorded which). It is not recorded whose cells these are; they may come from a transplant donor.

This clonotype was seen repeatedly, ten times or more. The V and J genes are TRBV12-3 or TRBV12-4 and TRBJ1-2; tentative D call: TRBD1 (6 bases). V was cut by 1 base and J by 4 bases, with 13 bases left in between. The CDR3 covers 15 residues. The CDR3 bases are TGTGCCAGCAGTTTAGGGGGGGGCCCCGCCTATGGCTACACCTTC. This codes for CASSLGGGPAYGYTF.

In this sample, this clonotype turned up a few times. In DNA form, the CDR3 reads TGTGCCAGCAGCATGACTAGCACAGATACGCAGTATTTT. The encoded protein is CASSMTSTDTQYF. The chain carries TRBV5-6 and TRBJ2-3, with D uncertain. This CDR3 has 13 amino acids. Germline CDR1 and CDR2: SGHDT and YYEEEE. With 4 bases removed from V and 0 bases from J, the gap between germline ends came to 6 bases.

There are many counts of this clonotype. The chain recombines TRBV7-9 with TRBJ2-4; D remains unclear. Germline values: CDR1 SEHNR, CDR2 FQNEAQ (reference sequence). V was clipped by 3 bases and J by 5 bases, with 8 bases between them. The CDR3 totals 13 residues. The CDR3 DNA reads as TGTGCCAGCAGCTTGGTCAATCAAAACATTCAGTACTTC. Its protein is CASSLVNQNIQYF.

In this sample, this clonotype turned up a few times. The genes are TRBV12-3 or TRBV12-4 and TRBJ1-1; tentative D call: TRBD1 (5 bases). This CDR3 comprises 16 residues. Trimming removed 0 bases at V and 0 bases at J, with 11 bases between. The CDR3 here is CASSLARGGLNTEAFF. The CDR3 DNA reads as TGTGCCAGCAGTTTAGCGCGGGGGGGGTTGAACACTGAAGCTTTCTTT.

The rearrangement uses TRBV19 and TRBJ2-3, with D perhaps matching TRBD2 (5 bases). Germline V CDR1 and CDR2: LNHDA, SQIVND (reference sequence). The V end was cut by 7 bases, the J end by 2 bases, with 16 bases between. This CDR3 region has 15 residues. The CDR3: CASKNSKRNTDTQYF. The CDR3 DNA reads TGTGCCAGTAAAAACTCCAAGCGGAACACAGATACGCAGTATTTT.

In DNA form, the CDR3 reads TGTGCCAGCAGCCCTCCCGGGCGACGGGGCACTGAAGCTTTCTTT. Translating it yields CASSPPGRRGTEAFF. The chain recombines TRBV12-3 or TRBV12-4 with TRBJ1-1; no clear D gene. This CDR3 region has 15 residues. V was trimmed by 6 bases and J by 4 bases, leaving 18 bases between them.

The sample holds many counts of this clonotype. The rearrangement joins TRBV7-2 to TRBJ2-3, with D perhaps matching TRBD2 (5 bases). The CDR3 loop spans 13 amino acids. Per germline, CDR1 SGHTA and CDR2 FQGNSA. V was trimmed by 8 bases and J by 6 bases, leaving 15 bases between them. In DNA, the CDR3 is TGTGCCAGCCACGGGGTATATGCGGATACGCAGTATTTT. Encoded protein: CASHGVYADTQYF.

For this clonotype: Just one base apart from a much larger clone, this may be a read error. V gene TRBV6-1 combines with J gene TRBJ2-1; D ambiguous. Germline loops: CDR1 MNHNS, CDR2 SASEGT. The CDR3 contains 15 residues. Deletions cut 8 bases from V and 0 bases from J, with 14 bases between. CDR3 bases: TGTGCCAGCGGAGAGACATTCCGCTCCTACAATGAGCAGTTCTTC. Residues: CASGETFRSYNEQFF.

This clonotype was counted only a few times. This chain links TRBV4-1 with TRBJ1-2; D is uncertain. The CDR3 is made up of 13 amino acids. Germline CDR1 and CDR2: MGHRA and YSYEKL. Trimming removed 1 base at V and 7 bases at J, with 10 bases between. The CDR3 is CASSQVSLSGYTF. The CDR3 DNA reads TGCGCCAGCAGCCAAGTAAGCTTATCTGGCTACACCTTC.

V and J are TRBV6-1 and TRBJ1-3; 7 bases line up with TRBD1. Germline loops: CDR1 MNHNS, CDR2 SASEGT. The CDR3 is 16 residues long. The junction had 9 bases not matched to a gene; V was cut back by 6 bases and J by 1 base. DNA for the CDR3: TGTGCCAGCAGGCATTCAGACAGGGTTTCTGGAAACACCATATATTTT. Its translation is CASRHSDRVSGNTIYF.

This clonotype showed up many times. The chain combines TRBV28 with TRBJ2-3; 13 positions agree with TRBD2. CDR3 length equals 16 residues. Germline CDR1 reads MDHEN; CDR2 reads SYDVKM. Trimming cost V 5 bases and J 5 bases; bases outside gene matches: 7. CDR3 region: CASSPWTSGGGDTQYF. The CDR3 bases are TGTGCCAGCAGTCCTTGGACTAGCGGGGGTGGAGATACGCAGTATTTT.

This clonotype was detected a few times. V and J are TRBV6-6 and TRBJ1-4; 8 bases fit TRBD1. CDR3 length: 13 amino acids. CDR1 is MNHNY and CDR2 is SVGAGI in the germline V gene (reference sequence). CDR3 DNA: TGTGCTGGCCGGACAGGGACGAATGAAAAACTGTTTTTT. It specifies CAGRTGTNEKLFF.

This chain joins TRBV5-1 and TRBJ2-4, with TRBD1 matching 11 bases. Per germline, CDR1 SGHRS and CDR2 YFSETQ. Trimming removed 4 bases from V and 7 bases from J; junction bases left unmatched: 4. The CDR3 runs to 14 residues. CDR3 sequence reads: CASSLGTGGNIQYF. In DNA, the CDR3 is TGCGCCAGCAGCCTCGGGACAGGGGGGAACATTCAGTACTTC.

This clonotype was counted at least ten times. The chain employs TRBV15 and TRBJ1-1; D might be TRBD1 (5 bases). Germline CDR1 is LNHNV and CDR2 is YYDKDF (reference sequence). This CDR3 is built from 14 residues. V was clipped by 0 bases and J by 3 bases, with 8 bases between them. The CDR3 loop reads CATSRDLGDTEAFF. The CDR3 DNA reads TGTGCCACCAGCAGAGATTTAGGGGACACTGAAGCTTTCTTT.

The sample holds a few counts of this clonotype. J is TRBJ1-3 and V is TRBV6-5; D gene ambiguous. The CDR3 consists of 17 residues. The germline gives CDR1 MNHEY, CDR2 SVGAGI. V was trimmed by 4 bases and J by 0 bases, leaving 16 bases between them. The CDR3 here is CASSSVGLSPSGNTIYF. The CDR3 coding sequence is TGTGCCAGCAGTTCTGTGGGCCTCAGTCCCTCTGGAAACACCATATATTTT.

This clonotype was recorded a few times. This chain links TRBV6-2 or TRBV6-3 with TRBJ1-4, with a possible D match to TRBD1 (6 bases). Germline CDR1 and CDR2: MNHEY and SVGEGT. V was shortened by 9 bases and J by 0 bases, with 14 bases between the two germline ends. The CDR3 runs to 15 residues. This CDR3 is CASRQENPTNEKLFF. CDR3 bases: TGTGCCAGTCGACAGGAAAATCCAACTAATGAAAAACTGTTTTTT.

This clonotype was seen many times. The chain combines TRBV2 with TRBJ1-2; 7 bases agree with TRBD1. CDR3 size: 13 residues. Per germline, CDR1 SNHLY and CDR2 FYNNEI. V dropped 7 bases and J dropped 3; count of bases not matched to a gene: 5. CDR3 coding DNA: TGTGCCAGCAACCAAGACAGGGACTATGGCTACACCTTC. This encodes CASNQDRDYGYTF. Variable domain in full (rest from reference TRBV2 and TRBJ1-2): EPEVTQTPSHQVTQMGQEVILRCVPISNHLYFYWYRQILGQKVEFLVSFYNNEISEKSEIFDDQFSVERPDGSNFTLKIRSTKLEDSAMYFCASNQDRDYGYTFGSGTRLTVV.

This clonotype has a count of ten or more. The chain combines TRBV7-2 with TRBJ2-1; possible D gene TRBD2, 6 bases. Trimming removed 3 bases at V and 7 bases at J, with 16 bases between. Germline CDR1 reads SGHTA; CDR2 reads FQGNSA. CDR3 length: 15 amino acids. The DNA of the CDR3 is TGTGCCAGCAGCTTTGGGGGGACTCGTTTTAATGAGCAGTTCTTC. Amino acid sequence: CASSFGGTRFNEQFF.

In DNA, the CDR3 is TGCGCCAGCAGCCAAGGCACCGGGAGCTGGAACACTGAAGCTTTCTTT. It yields the protein CASSQGTGSWNTEAFF. The rearrangement uses TRBV4-1 and TRBJ1-1; no clear D. Germline V lookup: CDR1 MGHRA, CDR2 YSYEKL. Trimming took off 1 base at V and 1 base at J, with 13 bases between the two ends. CDR3 length: 16 residues.

Concerning this clonotype: One end of the junction varies from germline; a read error may be responsible. The chain joins TRBV7-7 to TRBJ2-5; 9 bases line up with TRBD1. Germline V gene sequence: CDR1 SSHAT, CDR2 FNYEAQ (reference sequence). The CDR3 covers 15 residues. The CDR3 protein is CASSLEGQGVETQYF. CDR3 nucleotides: TGTGCTAGCAGCTTAGAGGGACAGGGAGTTGAGACCCAGTACTTC.

This clonotype has a single count. V gene TRBV5-1 combines with J gene TRBJ2-1; D gene ambiguous. V lost 1 base and J lost 0, with 11 bases in between. The CDR3 is 16 residues long. Germline values: CDR1 SGHRS, CDR2 YFSETQ. The CDR3 is CASSLLGSNSYNEQFF. CDR3 DNA: TGCGCCAGCAGCTTGTTGGGTTCTAACTCCTACAATGAGCAGTTCTTC.

This clonotype showed up just a few times. V usage is TRBV25-1 and J usage is TRBJ2-5; D is perhaps TRBD1 (5 bases). From germline, CDR1 is MGHDK and CDR2 SYGVNS. The V and J ends lost 7 bases and 2 bases respectively, with 8 bases between them. This CDR3 is 12 amino acids long. The CDR3 DNA reads as TGTGCCAGCAATAGGGGACAAGAGACCCAGTACTTC. It codes for CASNRGQETQYF. Combining the CDR3 with reference TRBV25-1 and TRBJ2-5 gives the whole variable domain EADIYQTPRYLVIGTGKKITLECSQTMGHDKMYWYQQDPGMELHLIHYSYGVNSTEKGDLSSESTVSRIRTEHFPLTLESARPSHTSQYLCASNRGQETQYFGPGTRLLVL.

This chain joins TRBV27 and TRBJ1-1; unclear D gene. The length of the CDR3 is 17 residues. V was pared by 2 bases and J by 5 bases, with 21 bases between. In germline, CDR1 is MNHEY, CDR2 SMNVEV (reference sequence). This CDR3 is CASSLGSGPGYGTEAFF. The CDR3 nucleotides read TGTGCCAGCAGTTTAGGTTCCGGACCAGGTTACGGGACTGAAGCTTTCTTT.